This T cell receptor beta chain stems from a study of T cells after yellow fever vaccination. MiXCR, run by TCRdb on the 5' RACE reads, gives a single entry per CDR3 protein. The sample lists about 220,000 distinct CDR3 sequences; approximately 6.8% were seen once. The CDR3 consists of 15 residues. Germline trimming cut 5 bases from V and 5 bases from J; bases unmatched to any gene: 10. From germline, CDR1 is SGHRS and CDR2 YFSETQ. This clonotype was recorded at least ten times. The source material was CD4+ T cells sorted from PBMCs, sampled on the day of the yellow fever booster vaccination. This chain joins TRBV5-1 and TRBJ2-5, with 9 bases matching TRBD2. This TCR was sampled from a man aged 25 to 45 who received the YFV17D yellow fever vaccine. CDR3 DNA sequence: TGCGCCAGCAGTATCGTAGCGGGAGTAGGGGAGACCCAGTACTTC. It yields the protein CASSIVAGVGETQYF.